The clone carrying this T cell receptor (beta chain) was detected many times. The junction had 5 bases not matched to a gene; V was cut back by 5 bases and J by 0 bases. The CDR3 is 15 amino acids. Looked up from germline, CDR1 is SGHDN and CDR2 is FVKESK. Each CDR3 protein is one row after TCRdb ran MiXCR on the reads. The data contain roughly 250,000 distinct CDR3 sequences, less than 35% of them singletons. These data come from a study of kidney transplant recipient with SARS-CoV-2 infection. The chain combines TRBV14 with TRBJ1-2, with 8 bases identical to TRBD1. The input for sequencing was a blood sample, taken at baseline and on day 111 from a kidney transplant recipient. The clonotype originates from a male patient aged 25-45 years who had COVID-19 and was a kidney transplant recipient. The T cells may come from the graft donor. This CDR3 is CASSFQGASNYGYTF. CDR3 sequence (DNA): TGTGCCAGCAGCTTTCAGGGGGCATCTAACTATGGCTACACCTTC.